A selection of T cell receptor beta chains follows, all from one sample in a study of beta chain features in type 1 diabetes. Using immunoSEQ multiplex PCR, the repertoire was profiled, and TCRdb retains in-frame clones only, with some absent. The table has hundreds of thousands of clones, roughly a sixth seen once; the top ten hold about 0.097%. Sequencing was performed on naive CD4+ T cells from blood. The source of these receptors is a man aged 18 to 30 in good health. The CDR3 runs from the conserved cysteine through the conserved F or W. D genes are given only for firm matches. Some rows have no size entry. The others give once, few or many, or a class for an expanded clone.

- | TRBJ2-7 | TRBV6-5 | - | CASSYSKRGYEQYF | TGTGCCAGCAGTTACTCGAAAAGGGGATACGAGCAGTACTTC
- | TRBJ2-7 | TRBV5-1 | TRBD2 | CASSLEAGGPGEQYF | TGCGCCAGCAGCTTGGAAGCGGGAGGGCCTGGTGAGCAGTACTTC
- | TRBJ2-5 | TRBV5-1 | TRBD1 | CASSLRQGAGGETQYF | TGCGCCAGCAGCCTCCGACAGGGGGCTGGGGGAGAGACCCAGTACTTC
few | TRBJ1-5 | TRBV4-1 | - | CASSQGPNQPQHF | TGCGCCAGCAGCCAAGGGCCGAATCAGCCCCAGCATTTT
- | TRBJ1-3 | TRBV9 | - | CASSVAGIGNTIYF | TGTGCCAGCAGCGTAGCGGGAATCGGAAACACCATATATTTT
- | TRBJ2-3 | TRBV28 | - | CASSLSGVDTQYF | TGTGCCAGCAGCCTAAGCGGTGTGGATACGCAGTATTTT
- | TRBJ2-7 | TRBV7-9 | TRBD1 | CASSLGRQGGYEQYF | TGTGCCAGCAGCTTAGGCAGACAGGGGGGCTACGAGCAGTACTTC
few | TRBJ2-1 | TRBV5-1 | - | CASSLRGDEQFF | TGCGCCAGCAGCTTAAGGGGCGATGAGCAGTTCTTC
- | TRBJ1-1 | TRBV27 | - | CASSRIGVWGTEAFF | TGTGCCAGCAGTCGGATAGGGGTGTGGGGCACTGAAGCTTTCTTT
few | TRBJ2-1 | TRBV4-3 | - | CASSQVGRDNEQFF | TGCGCCAGCAGCCAAGTTGGCAGGGACAATGAGCAGTTCTTC
- | TRBJ2-7 | TRBV5-1 | TRBD2 | CASSLTSGLYEQYF | TGCGCCAGCAGCTTGACTAGCGGCCTCTACGAGCAGTACTTC
few | TRBJ1-6 | TRBV30 | TRBD1 | CAWGRQGSYSPLHF | TGTGCCTGGGGGAGACAGGGCTCTTATTCACCCCTCCACTTT
few | TRBJ2-2 | TRBV7-2 | TRBD2 | CASSFQAGGPKGELFF | TGTGCCAGCAGCTTCCAAGCGGGAGGGCCTAAAGGGGAGCTGTTTTTT
few | TRBJ2-7 | TRBV9 | TRBD1 | CASSVANDRVSEQYF | TGTGCCAGCAGCGTAGCGAACGACAGGGTCAGCGAGCAGTACTTC
few | TRBJ2-5 | TRBV11-2 | - | CASSGIGGHQETQYF | TGTGCCAGCAGCGGAATCGGGGGGCATCAAGAGACCCAGTACTTC
few | TRBJ2-5 | TRBV9 | TRBD2 | CASGRLAGGTRFQETQYF | TGTGCCAGCGGCCGACTAGCGGGGGGAACTCGATTCCAAGAGACCCAGTACTTC
few | TRBJ1-1 | TRBV6-5 | - | CASSYSSGHTEAFF | TGTGCCAGCAGTTACTCGTCCGGACACACTGAAGCTTTCTTT
few | TRBJ2-3 | TRBV25-1 | - | CASTPGGPSTDTQYF | TGTGCCAGCACCCCTGGGGGCCCCAGCACAGATACGCAGTATTTT
- | TRBJ2-7 | TRBV10-3 | TRBD2 | CAISRLAGGYEQYF | TGTGCCATCAGTCGACTAGCGGGAGGTTACGAGCAGTACTTC
few | TRBJ1-2 | TRBV28 | - | CASSSPEFYGYTF | TGTGCCAGCAGTTCACCCGAGTTCTATGGCTACACCTTC
- | TRBJ2-1 | TRBV11-3 | TRBD1 | CASSERTGPYNEQFF | TGTGCCAGCAGCGAGCGGACAGGGCCCTACAATGAGCAGTTCTTC
- | TRBJ2-5 | TRBV5-6 | - | CASSLVGEETQYF | TGTGCCAGCAGCTTGGTGGGGGAAGAGACCCAGTACTTC
few | TRBJ2-7 | TRBV28 | TRBD2 | CASSPGLAETYEQYF | TGTGCCAGCAGTCCCGGACTAGCCGAGACCTACGAGCAGTACTTC
- | TRBJ2-7 | TRBV18 | TRBD1 | CASSPGQGAAYEQYF | TGTGCCAGCTCACCGGGCCAGGGGGCGGCCTACGAGCAGTACTTC
- | TRBJ2-1 | TRBV4-2 | - | CASSQGGTSNNEQFF | TGTGCCAGCAGCCAAGGTGGTACTAGCAACAATGAGCAGTTCTTC
- | TRBJ1-2 | TRBV29-1 | TRBD1 | CSVRTGQGGGYYTF | TGCAGCGTCCGAACGGGACAGGGGGGTGGTTACTACACCTTC
few | TRBJ2-5 | TRBV6-5 | - | CARRWYQETQYF | TGTGCCAGGCGGTGGTACCAAGAGACCCAGTACTTC
- | TRBJ1-2 | TRBV7-9 | TRBD1 | CASSSRTGDGYGYTF | TGTGCCAGCAGCTCCCGGACAGGGGACGGTTATGGCTACACCTTC
few | TRBJ2-7 | TRBV4-1 | - | CASSQEAHTYEQYF | TGCGCCAGCAGCCAAGAGGCGCACACCTACGAGCAGTACTTC
- | TRBJ2-5 | TRBV7-2 | TRBD2 | CASRPARLAGTQETQYF | TGTGCCAGCAGGCCCGCCCGGCTAGCGGGGACTCAAGAGACCCAGTACTTC
few | TRBJ2-5 | TRBV7-8 | TRBD2 | CASSSRRVGLAGEETQYF | TGTGCCAGCAGCTCAAGGCGGGTTGGACTAGCGGGCGAGGAGACCCAGTACTTC
few | TRBJ2-5 | TRBV7-2 | TRBD2 | CASSLVRAGGHETQYF | TGTGCCAGCAGCTTAGTGAGAGCGGGGGGGCACGAGACCCAGTACTTC
- | TRBJ1-5 | TRBV7-8 | - | CASSLAGRNQPQHF | TGTGCCAGCAGCTTAGCAGGGCGCAATCAGCCCCAGCATTTT
- | TRBJ2-1 | TRBV28 | TRBD1 | CASTSFPRDRRNNEQFF | TGTGCCAGCACCTCATTTCCCCGGGACAGGCGAAACAATGAGCAGTTCTTC
few | TRBJ1-5 | TRBV18 | TRBD1 | CASSLYTGTGSSQPQHF | TGTGCCAGCTCTCTTTACACCGGGACAGGGAGTAGTCAGCCCCAGCATTTT
few | TRBJ2-2 | TRBV6-1 | - | CASSGQANTGELFF | TGTGCCAGCAGTGGACAGGCGAACACCGGGGAGCTGTTTTTT
few | TRBJ1-2 | TRBV27 | TRBD1 | CASSPTGVRGYTF | TGTGCCAGCAGCCCGACAGGGGTCAGGGGCTACACCTTC
- | TRBJ2-7 | TRBV5-1 | TRBD1 | CASSIRDRGHEQYF | TGCGCCAGCAGCATCCGGGACAGGGGCCACGAGCAGTACTTC
few | TRBJ2-7 | TRBV9 | TRBD1 | CASSPPGTGGYEQYF | TGTGCCAGCAGCCCCCCCGGGACAGGGGGTTACGAGCAGTACTTC
few | TRBJ2-7 | TRBV7-9 | TRBD1 | CASSWTGAEQYF | TGTGCCAGCAGCTGGACAGGGGCCGAGCAGTACTTC
few | TRBJ2-2 | TRBV28 | - | CASRRDRLRTAGELFF | TGTGCCAGTAGAAGGGACCGTCTTCGCACGGCCGGGGAGCTGTTTTTT
- | TRBJ2-7 | TRBV10-3 | - | CAISEQGLGEDEQYF | TGTGCCATCAGTGAGCAGGGACTGGGCGAAGACGAGCAGTACTTC
- | TRBJ2-7 | TRBV27 | TRBD1 | CASSRRQGVSYEQYF | TGTGCCAGCAGCCGTAGACAGGGGGTCTCCTACGAGCAGTACTTC
few | TRBJ2-1 | TRBV28 | - | CASSPLDMGNEQFF | TGTGCCAGCAGCCCTCTCGACATGGGGAATGAGCAGTTCTTC
- | TRBJ2-7 | TRBV15 | TRBD1 | CATSRGQGVYEQYF | TGTGCCACCAGCAGAGGACAGGGGGTCTACGAGCAGTACTTC
few | TRBJ1-5 | TRBV14 | - | CASSQERGMGYSNQPQHF | TGTGCCAGCAGCCAAGAACGTGGGATGGGATATAGCAATCAGCCCCAGCATTTT
- | TRBJ2-3 | TRBV7-7 | - | CASSLSGTGTDTQYF | TGTGCTAGCAGCTTAAGTGGGACCGGCACAGATACGCAGTATTTT
- | TRBJ2-4 | TRBV15 | - | CATSRDRPVLAKNIQYF | TGTGCCACCAGCAGAGATCGGCCAGTACTAGCCAAAAACATTCAGTACTTC
few | TRBJ2-1 | TRBV9 | - | CASSVALRSYNEQFF | TGTGCCAGCAGCGTAGCCTTACGCTCCTACAATGAGCAGTTCTTC
- | TRBJ2-2 | TRBV4-2 | - | CASSHSLGGAGELFF | TGTGCCAGCAGCCATTCTCTAGGGGGTGCCGGGGAGCTGTTTTTT